The present entry profiles one T cell receptor beta chain with its context. The V gene's germline CDR1 is MDHEN and CDR2 SYDVKM. J gave up 3 bases and V 5 bases, and 9 bases lay outside the gene matches. CDR3 length: 17 residues. This entry belongs to a study of cytomegalovirus exposure and HLA in healthy donors. This PCR relied on a set of 60 Vbeta primers and 13 Jbeta primers. Measured with immunoSEQ multiplex PCR; TCRdb has only the in-frame clones, and not every one. The data show approximately 140,000 clones, with approximately 65% seen just once and 6.5% held by the top ten. This chain joins TRBV28 and TRBJ2-2; 10 positions match TRBD1. The sequence was collected from a woman aged 60 to 75 in good health and CMV-seronegative. Material: PBMCs. The CDR3 coding sequence is TGTGCCAGCAGTCCTTACCCGGGACAGGGGTACACCGGGGAGCTGTTTTTT. Translation: CASSPYPGQGYTGELFF.